The rows below give T cell receptor beta chains drawn from one sample of a study of cytomegalovirus exposure and HLA in healthy donors. Sequencing used immunoSEQ multiplex PCR; TCRdb keeps in-frame clones, though not all of them. The table lists some 120,000 clones, roughly 82% of them singletons, with 9.5% to 13% in the top ten. What was sequenced was PBMCs. The source of these receptors is a man aged 40-50 years in good health and CMV-seropositive. CDR3s include the opening cysteine and the closing phenylalanine or tryptophan. The D gene is left open where the match is weak. Clone size is shown for a subset of rows, as once, few, many or a class of expanded clone.

CDR3: CASSYWGGRADTQYF
DNA: TGTGCCAGCAGTTATTGGGGGGGGCGCGCAGATACGCAGTATTTT
J: TRBJ2-3
size: NA
D: NA
V: TRBV6-5

CDR3: CSSSWGGPNQPQHF
DNA: TGTTCCAGCAGCTGGGGGGGCCCGAATCAGCCCCAGCATTTT
J: TRBJ1-5
size: NA
D: NA
V: TRBV7-9

CDR3: CASRSLNLLLYEQYF
DNA: TGTGCCAGCAGGTCGTTGAACCTCCTACTCTACGAGCAGTACTTC
J: TRBJ2-7
size: NA
D: NA
V: TRBV28

CDR3: CASSEHRDRQETQYF
DNA: TGCGCCAGCAGCGAACACCGGGACAGGCAAGAGACCCAGTACTTC
J: TRBJ2-5
size: NA
D: TRBD1
V: TRBV4-1

CDR3: CASSPTRTSGINEQFF
DNA: TGTGCCAGCAGCCCGACCCGGACTAGCGGGATCAATGAGCAGTTCTTC
J: TRBJ2-1
size: NA
D: TRBD2
V: TRBV7-3

CDR3: CASFSGTGPREQYF
DNA: TGTGCCAGCTTCTCCGGGACAGGCCCTCGGGAGCAGTACTTC
J: TRBJ2-5
size: NA
D: TRBD1
V: TRBV28

CDR3: CASSSLPGARNTEAFF
DNA: TGTGCCAGCAGCTCACTACCAGGGGCGAGGAACACTGAAGCTTTCTTT
J: TRBJ1-1
size: NA
D: NA
V: TRBV7-2

CDR3: CAWSVGDRVTNSPLHF
DNA: TGTGCCTGGAGTGTCGGGGACAGGGTGACAAATTCACCCCTCCACTTT
J: TRBJ1-6
size: NA
D: TRBD1
V: TRBV30

CDR3: CSSSLEYNKPQHF
DNA: TGTTCCAGCAGCTTAGAATACAATAAGCCCCAGCATTTT
J: TRBJ1-5
size: NA
D: NA
V: TRBV7-9

CDR3: CASSPSGQGNYGYTF
DNA: TGTGCCAGCAGCCCCTCCGGACAGGGGAACTATGGCTACACCTTC
J: TRBJ1-2
size: NA
D: TRBD1
V: TRBV7-2

CDR3: CASSAPRGGAHEQFF
DNA: TGTGCCAGCAGTGCACCTCGTGGGGGGGCCCATGAGCAGTTCTTC
J: TRBJ2-1
size: NA
D: NA
V: TRBV6-5

CDR3: CASSLGASNEQFF
DNA: TGTGCCAGCAGCTTGGGCGCGAGTAATGAGCAGTTCTTC
J: TRBJ2-1
size: NA
D: NA
V: TRBV5-4

CDR3: CASRYRGDGIIETQYF
DNA: TGTGCCAGCAGATACCGGGGGGACGGAATCATCGAGACCCAGTACTTC
J: TRBJ2-5
size: NA
D: TRBD2
V: TRBV7-9

CDR3: CASGLVVAGGDETQYF
DNA: TGTGCTAGTGGTTTGGTGGTAGCGGGGGGAGATGAGACCCAGTACTTC
J: TRBJ2-5
size: NA
D: TRBD2
V: TRBV12-5

CDR3: CASSPGQLNTGELFF
DNA: TGTGCCAGCAGCCCGGGACAGTTGAACACCGGGGAGCTGTTTTTT
J: TRBJ2-2
size: NA
D: TRBD1
V: TRBV7-9

CDR3: CASSTGQGSYEQYF
DNA: TGTGCCAGCAGCACAGGACAGGGATCCTACGAGCAGTACTTC
J: TRBJ2-7
size: NA
D: TRBD1
V: TRBV7-6

CDR3: CASSFGQAFQETQYF
DNA: TGTGCCAGCAGCTTCGGACAGGCTTTCCAAGAGACCCAGTACTTC
J: TRBJ2-5
size: NA
D: TRBD1
V: TRBV5-4

CDR3: CASIQGGEEKLFF
DNA: TGTGCCAGCATCCAGGGAGGGGAAGAAAAACTGTTTTTT
J: TRBJ1-4
size: once
D: NA
V: TRBV28

CDR3: CSGGDQPQHF
DNA: TGCAGTGGGGGGGATCAGCCCCAGCATTTT
J: TRBJ1-5
size: once
D: NA
V: TRBV20-1

CDR3: CASSEAGGTDTQYF
DNA: TGTGCCAGCAGTGAAGCGGGGGGCACAGATACGCAGTATTTT
J: TRBJ2-3
size: many
D: TRBD2
V: TRBV6-4

CDR3: CASSPGQGIYEQYF
DNA: TGTGCCAGCAGCCCGGGACAGGGGATATACGAGCAGTACTTC
J: TRBJ2-7
size: NA
D: TRBD1
V: TRBV5-5

CDR3: CSARSVGNTGELFF
DNA: TGCAGCGCACGAAGCGTAGGTAACACCGGGGAGCTGTTTTTT
J: TRBJ2-2
size: few
D: NA
V: TRBV29-1

CDR3: CASSLDSRVANSPLHF
DNA: TGTGCCAGCAGCTTAGACAGCAGGGTAGCTAATTCACCCCTCCACTTT
J: TRBJ1-6
size: NA
D: NA
V: TRBV7-6